Below are 8 T cell receptor beta chains sequenced from a single sample in a study of Ad26.COV2.S vaccination and SARS-CoV-2 variants. Treatment denoted: 15 to 20 received Ad26.COV2.S at low or high dose, single or two shots; about 5 received placebo; per-sample allocation not given. Sampling was performed 63 days after the first vaccine or placebo injection. The method was immunoSEQ multiplex PCR; TCRdb's version includes in-frame clones alone and lacks a portion of them. The sample holds approximately 300,000 clones, approximately 86% seen once. The sample here was peripheral blood, taken in a trial of Ad26.COV2.S vaccine versus placebo. These TCRs come from a person between 18 and 60 years old who received the Ad26.COV2.S COVID-19 vaccine or a placebo.

This clone is a singleton in its sample. The V call is TRBV11-2, the J call TRBJ1-2, with 8 nucleotides matching TRBD1. Per germline, CDR1 SGHAT and CDR2 FQNNGV. The CDR3 spans 15 residues. Trimming took 1 base from V and 7 from J; bases not matched to a gene: 8. This CDR3 is CASSLVDRGNGGYTF. The CDR3 DNA reads TGTGCCAGCAGCTTAGTTGACAGGGGTAATGGTGGCTACACCTTC.

About this clone itself: Other DNA sequences in this specimen translate into the identical CDR3. The chain recombines TRBV28 with TRBJ1-5, with D tentatively TRBD1 (5 bases). Trimming left V 2 bases short and J 5 bases short, with 7 bases between. The germline CDR1 and CDR2 sequences are MDHEN and SYDVKM. This CDR3 contains 13 residues. CDR3 region: CASSLGGDQPQHF. Here the CDR3 DNA reads TGTGCCAGCAGTTTAGGAGGGGATCAGCCCCAGCATTTT.

Worth noting for this clone: Other DNA sequences in this specimen translate into the identical CDR3. The chain recombines TRBV5-1 with TRBJ2-7; D is uncertain. Trimming took 0 bases from V and 0 from J, leaving 7 bases between them. The CDR3 runs 14 residues. From germline, CDR1 is SGHRS and CDR2 YFSETQ. CDR3 sequence: CASSLDGNSYEQYF. The CDR3 DNA reads TGCGCCAGCAGCTTGGACGGCAACTCCTACGAGCAGTACTTC.

This sequence joins TRBV27 and TRBJ2-1, with 11 bases that match TRBD2. In germline, CDR1 is MNHEY, CDR2 SMNVEV (reference sequence). The CDR3 totals 17 residues. With V trimmed by 5 bases and J by 6 bases, 12 bases remained unmatched. The CDR3 DNA sequence: TGTGCCAGCAGTATAGTACCACTAGCGGGAGCCCCCAATGAGCAGTTCTTC. Protein: CASSIVPLAGAPNEQFF.

CDR3: CASSIDPNLIQSMNTEAFF. The CDR3 DNA reads as TGTGCCAGTAGTATAGATCCCAATTTAATACAGAGTATGAACACTGAAGCTTTCTTT. This sequence joins TRBV19 and TRBJ1-1; the D is unclear. This CDR3 spans 19 amino acids. Trimming removed 0 bases at V and 0 bases at J, with 20 bases between. The germline CDR1 and CDR2 sequences are LNHDA and SQIVND (reference sequence).

The genes are TRBV6-5 and TRBJ2-7; the match to TRBD1 covers 9 bases. J gave up 3 bases and V 0 bases, and 3 bases lay outside the gene matches. Germline V lookup: CDR1 MNHEY, CDR2 SVGAGI. This CDR3 has 15 residues. CDR3 sequence reads: CASSYSRQGDYEQYF. Here the CDR3 DNA reads TGTGCCAGCAGTTACTCCAGACAGGGGGACTACGAGCAGTACTTC.

The J gene is TRBJ1-2, the V gene TRBV27, with D perhaps TRBD1 (6 bases). Germline V gene data show CDR1 as MNHEY and CDR2 as SMNVEV (reference sequence). The CDR3 is 13 residues long. V lost 3 bases, J lost 8 bases, and 13 bases lay in between. The CDR3 protein is CASSFAGARGYTF. The CDR3 DNA reads as TGTGCCAGCAGTTTTGCGGGGGCGCGGGGCTACACCTTC.

The chain employs TRBV20-1 and TRBJ2-1; 12 bases agree with TRBD2. CDR3 length equals 18 residues. Germline-derived CDR1 and CDR2 are DFQATT and SNEGSKA (reference sequence). Trimming took 3 bases from V and 0 from J; bases not matched to a gene: 9. This CDR3 is CSASPTSGGPRSYNEQFF. The CDR3 coding sequence is TGCAGTGCTAGTCCGACTAGCGGGGGCCCTCGCTCCTACAATGAGCAGTTCTTC.